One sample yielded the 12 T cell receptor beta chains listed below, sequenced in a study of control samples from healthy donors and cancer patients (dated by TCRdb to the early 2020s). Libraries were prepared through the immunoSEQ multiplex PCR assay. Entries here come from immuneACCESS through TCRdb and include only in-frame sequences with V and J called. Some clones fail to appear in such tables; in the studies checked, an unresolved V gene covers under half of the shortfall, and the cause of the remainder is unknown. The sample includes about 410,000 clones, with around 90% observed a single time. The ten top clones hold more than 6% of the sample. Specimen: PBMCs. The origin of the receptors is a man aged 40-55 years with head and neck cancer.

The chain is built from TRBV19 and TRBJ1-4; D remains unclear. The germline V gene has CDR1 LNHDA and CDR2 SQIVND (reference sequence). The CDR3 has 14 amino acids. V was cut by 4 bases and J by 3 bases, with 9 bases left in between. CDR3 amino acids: CASSKTGSNEKLFF. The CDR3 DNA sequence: TGTGCCAGTAGTAAAACGGGGTCTAATGAAAAACTGTTTTTT.

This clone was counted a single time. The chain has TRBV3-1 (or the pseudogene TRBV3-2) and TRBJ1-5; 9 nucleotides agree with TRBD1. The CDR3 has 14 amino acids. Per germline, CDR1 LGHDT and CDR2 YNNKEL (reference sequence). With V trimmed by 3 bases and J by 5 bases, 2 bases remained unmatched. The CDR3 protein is CASSHRTGDQPQHF. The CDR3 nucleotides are TGTGCCAGCAGCCATCGGACAGGGGATCAGCCCCAGCATTTT.

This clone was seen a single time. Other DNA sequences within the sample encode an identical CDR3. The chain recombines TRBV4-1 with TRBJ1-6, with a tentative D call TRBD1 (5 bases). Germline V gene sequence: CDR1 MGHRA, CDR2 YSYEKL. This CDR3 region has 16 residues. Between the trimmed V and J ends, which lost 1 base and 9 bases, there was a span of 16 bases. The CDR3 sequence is CASSQGGDGGGSPLHF. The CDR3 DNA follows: TGCGCCAGCAGCCAAGGGGGGGACGGGGGTGGTTCACCCCTCCACTTT.

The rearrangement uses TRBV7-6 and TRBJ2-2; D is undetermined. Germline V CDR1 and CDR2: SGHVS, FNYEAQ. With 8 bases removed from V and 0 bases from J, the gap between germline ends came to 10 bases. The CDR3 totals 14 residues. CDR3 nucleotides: TGTGCCAGCCAGTCTAATCCGAACACCGGGGAGCTGTTTTTT. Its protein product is CASQSNPNTGELFF.

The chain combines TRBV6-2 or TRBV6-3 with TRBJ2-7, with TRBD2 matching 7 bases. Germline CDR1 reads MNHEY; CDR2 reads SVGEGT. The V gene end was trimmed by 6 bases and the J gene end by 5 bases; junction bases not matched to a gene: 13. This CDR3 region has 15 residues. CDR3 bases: TGTGCCAGCAGCCGACCTCAAGCGGGGTCAAACGAGCAGTACTTC. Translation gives CASSRPQAGSNEQYF.

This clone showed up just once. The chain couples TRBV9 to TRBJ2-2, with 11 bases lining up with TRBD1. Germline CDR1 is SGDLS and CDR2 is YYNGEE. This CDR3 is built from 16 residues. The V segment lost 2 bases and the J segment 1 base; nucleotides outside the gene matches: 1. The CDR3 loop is CASSVGQGGNTGELFF. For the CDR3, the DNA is TGTGCCAGCAGCGTGGGACAGGGGGGGAACACCGGGGAGCTGTTTTTT.

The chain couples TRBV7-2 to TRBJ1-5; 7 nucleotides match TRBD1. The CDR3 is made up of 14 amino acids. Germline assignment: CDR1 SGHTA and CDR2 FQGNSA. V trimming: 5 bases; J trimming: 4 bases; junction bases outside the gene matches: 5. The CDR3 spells CASSPTGPNQPQHF. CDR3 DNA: TGTGCCAGCAGCCCGACAGGGCCGAATCAGCCCCAGCATTTT.

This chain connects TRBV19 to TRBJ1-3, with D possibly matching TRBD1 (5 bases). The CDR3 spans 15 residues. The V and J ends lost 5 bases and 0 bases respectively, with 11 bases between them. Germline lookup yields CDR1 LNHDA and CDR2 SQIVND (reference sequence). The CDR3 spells CASSEGRGSGNTIYF. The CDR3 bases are TGTGCCAGTAGTGAGGGACGCGGCTCTGGAAACACCATATATTTT.

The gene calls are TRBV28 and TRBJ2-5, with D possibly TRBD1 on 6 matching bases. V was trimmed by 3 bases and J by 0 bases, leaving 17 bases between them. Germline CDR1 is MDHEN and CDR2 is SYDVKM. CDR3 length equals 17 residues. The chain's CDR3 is CASSFYGVRGNQETQYF. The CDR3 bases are TGTGCCAGCAGTTTTTATGGCGTCAGGGGAAACCAAGAGACCCAGTACTTC.

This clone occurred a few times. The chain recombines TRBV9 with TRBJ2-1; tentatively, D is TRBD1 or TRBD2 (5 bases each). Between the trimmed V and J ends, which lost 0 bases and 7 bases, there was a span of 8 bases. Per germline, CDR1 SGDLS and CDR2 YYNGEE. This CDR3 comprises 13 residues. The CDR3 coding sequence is TGTGCCAGCAGCGTAGCCGGGGCTAATGAGCAGTTCTTC. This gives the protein CASSVAGANEQFF.

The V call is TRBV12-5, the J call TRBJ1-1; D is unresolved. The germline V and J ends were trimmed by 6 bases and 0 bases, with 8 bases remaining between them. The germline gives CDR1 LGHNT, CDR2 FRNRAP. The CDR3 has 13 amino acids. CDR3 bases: TGTGCTAGTGGCCGTTTTATGAACACTGAAGCTTTCTTT. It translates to CASGRFMNTEAFF.

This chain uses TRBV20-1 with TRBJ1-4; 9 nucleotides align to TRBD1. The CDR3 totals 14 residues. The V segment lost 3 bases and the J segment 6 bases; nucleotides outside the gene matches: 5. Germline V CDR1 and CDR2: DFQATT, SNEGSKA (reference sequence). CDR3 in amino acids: CSASWNRGHEKLFF. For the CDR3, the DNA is TGCAGTGCTAGTTGGAACAGGGGGCATGAAAAACTGTTTTTT.